These T cell receptor beta chains were read from a single sample in a study of blood T cell repertoires in COVID-19. Profiled with immunoSEQ multiplex PCR; TCRdb holds only in-frame clones, not every one. Here the sample spans a few hundred thousand clones, 70% to 90% being singletons. The sequenced material came from PBMCs or T cells enriched from blood (not recorded which). The origin of the receptors is a woman aged 45-60 years who had recovered from COVID-19. CDR3s include the opening cysteine and the closing phenylalanine or tryptophan. The D gene is left open where the match is weak. The size field is filled for only some rows; it gives once, few, many or a size class.

abundance	j_gene	d_gene	v_gene	len	CDR3nt	CDR3aa
NA	TRBJ2-3	TRBD2	TRBV10-1	19	TGCGCCAGCAGTGAGTCGATCCCTAGCGGGACGACTTTCGCAGATACGCAGTATTTT	CASSESIPSGTTFADTQYF
NA	TRBJ1-6	TRBD1	TRBV28	14	TGTGCCAGCACCGGAGGCAGGGGGATGGTACGACTCCACTTT	CASTGGRGMVRLHF
NA	TRBJ1-2	NA	TRBV4-2	15	TGTGCCAGCAGCCAAGAAACAAGGGAGTATGATGGCTACACCTTC	CASSQETREYDGYTF
NA	TRBJ2-2	TRBD1	TRBV11-3	15	TGTGCCAGCAGCCCCGGGACAGGGTTAACCGGGGAGCTGTTTTTT	CASSPGTGLTGELFF
NA	TRBJ2-7	NA	TRBV5-1	14	TGCGCCAGCAGGTCCGAACAGGGTTCCTACGAGCAGTACTTC	CASRSEQGSYEQYF
NA	TRBJ1-2	NA	TRBV3-1/TRBV3-2	16	TGTGCCAGCAGCCAAGCCTCCAGGACCCAGGGCTATGGCTACACCTTC	CASSQASRTQGYGYTF
few	TRBJ1-3	TRBD1	TRBV7-8	15	TGTGCCAGCAGCCGGACAGGATTTTCTGGAAACACCATATATTTT	CASSRTGFSGNTIYF
NA	TRBJ2-5	TRBD1	TRBV19	14	TGTGCCAGTAGTATAGGACAGGGGGCAGAGACCCAGTACTTC	CASSIGQGAETQYF
once	TRBJ2-7	NA	TRBV27	12	TGTGCCAGCAGAGCAGGGGTAGGGGAGCAGTACTTC	CASRAGVGEQYF
NA	TRBJ2-7	TRBD2	TRBV11-3	15	TGTGCCAGCAGCTTAGCAAGCGGGAGTGTGTACGAGCAGTACTTC	CASSLASGSVYEQYF
NA	TRBJ1-1	TRBD1	TRBV19	15	TGTGCCAGTAGTAAGGGACAGGGCAGGAACACTGAAGCTTTCTTT	CASSKGQGRNTEAFF
NA	TRBJ1-3	NA	TRBV6-5	15	TGTGCCAGCAGTTACTTAAGAGGGTCTGGAAACACCATATATTTT	CASSYLRGSGNTIYF
NA	TRBJ1-1	TRBD1	TRBV6-8	14	TGTGCCAGCAGTTTGTTAGACAGGGATATTGAAGCTTTCTTT	CASSLLDRDIEAFF
NA	TRBJ1-5	TRBD1	TRBV7-9	15	TGTGCCAGCAGCTCGGGACAGGGGCGGTATCAGCCCCAGCATTTT	CASSSGQGRYQPQHF
NA	TRBJ2-1	TRBD2	TRBV19	14	TGTGCCAGTAGTAGACTAGCGGGAGGGCCAGAGCAGTTCTTC	CASSRLAGGPEQFF
NA	TRBJ2-1	TRBD1	TRBV5-1	16	TGCGCCAGCAGCTGGGCCGGGACAGGGGGCTTGTCTAAGCAGTTCTTC	CASSWAGTGGLSKQFF
NA	TRBJ2-7	NA	TRBV6-5	13	TGTGCCAGCCTTCCGGGTGGAGGCTACGAGCAGTACTTC	CASLPGGGYEQYF
NA	TRBJ2-1	TRBD2	TRBV5-5	16	TGTGCCAGCAGCTTGGAGCTAGCGGGAGTCGGAAATGAGCAGTTCTTC	CASSLELAGVGNEQFF
NA	TRBJ1-4	NA	TRBV5-4	15	TGTGCCAGCAGCTTGAAAGGGGCTCAGGGGGAAAAACTGTTTTTT	CASSLKGAQGEKLFF
NA	TRBJ1-2	NA	TRBV7-2	11	TGTGCCAGCAGCTTAATCGTCGGCTACACCTTC	CASSLIVGYTF
NA	TRBJ2-5	TRBD2	TRBV24-1	16	TGTGCCACCAGTGATCCAAGACTAGCGGGAAGGGAGACCCAGTACTTC	CATSDPRLAGRETQYF
NA	TRBJ1-4	NA	TRBV9	17	TGTGCCAGCAGCCGACGGGTCGGGGGGGGCCTAAGTGAAAAACTGTTTTTT	CASSRRVGGGLSEKLFF
NA	TRBJ2-1	NA	TRBV4-2	17	TGTGCCAGCAGCCAAGATCCTCCCACACCTGACCCAGGTGAGCAGTTCTTC	CASSQDPPTPDPGEQFF
NA	TRBJ2-7	TRBD1	TRBV29-1	16	TGCAGCGTTGCCGGCGGGGACAGGGGGCTAGGGTACGAGCAGTACTTC	CSVAGGDRGLGYEQYF